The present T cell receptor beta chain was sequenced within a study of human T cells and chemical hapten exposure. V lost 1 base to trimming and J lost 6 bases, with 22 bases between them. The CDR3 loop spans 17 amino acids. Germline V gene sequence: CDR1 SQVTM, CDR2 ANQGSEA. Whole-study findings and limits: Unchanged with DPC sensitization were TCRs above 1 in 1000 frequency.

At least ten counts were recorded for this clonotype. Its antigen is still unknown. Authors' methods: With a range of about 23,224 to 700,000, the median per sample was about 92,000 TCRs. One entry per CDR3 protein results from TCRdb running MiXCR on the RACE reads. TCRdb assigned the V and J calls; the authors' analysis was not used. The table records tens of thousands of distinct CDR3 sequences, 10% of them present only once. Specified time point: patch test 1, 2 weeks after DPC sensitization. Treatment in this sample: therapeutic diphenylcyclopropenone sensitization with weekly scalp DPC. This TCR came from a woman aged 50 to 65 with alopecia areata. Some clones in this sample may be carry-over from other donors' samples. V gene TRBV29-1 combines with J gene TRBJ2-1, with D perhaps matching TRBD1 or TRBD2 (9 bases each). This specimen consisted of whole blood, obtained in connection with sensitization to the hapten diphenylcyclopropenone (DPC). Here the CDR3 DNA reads TGCAGCGTTGAAGGGACAGGGGCGGCTAGCGGGATCAATGAGCAGTTCTTC. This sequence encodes CSVEGTGAASGINEQFF.